This T cell receptor beta chain appears in the sequencing data of a study of cytomegalovirus exposure and HLA in healthy donors. PCR involved 60 Vbeta and 13 Jbeta primers. Generated by immunoSEQ multiplex PCR, the TCRdb table keeps only in-frame clones and is missing some. The table records over 80,000 clones, around 79% of them present only once. The ends were cut back, 4 bases at V and 4 bases at J, with 25 bases in the middle. Germline V gene data show CDR1 as SNHLY and CDR2 as FYNNEI. The length of the CDR3 is 18 residues. The receptor was isolated from a female donor in good health and CMV-seropositive. The chain joins TRBV2 to TRBJ1-1; no definite D call. The sequenced sample was PBMCs. The CDR3 bases are TGTGCCAGCAGTGGTTTGTTTAGGCAGGCTGCCGCTGGCACTGAAGCTTTCTTT. Its translation: CASSGLFRQAAAGTEAFF.